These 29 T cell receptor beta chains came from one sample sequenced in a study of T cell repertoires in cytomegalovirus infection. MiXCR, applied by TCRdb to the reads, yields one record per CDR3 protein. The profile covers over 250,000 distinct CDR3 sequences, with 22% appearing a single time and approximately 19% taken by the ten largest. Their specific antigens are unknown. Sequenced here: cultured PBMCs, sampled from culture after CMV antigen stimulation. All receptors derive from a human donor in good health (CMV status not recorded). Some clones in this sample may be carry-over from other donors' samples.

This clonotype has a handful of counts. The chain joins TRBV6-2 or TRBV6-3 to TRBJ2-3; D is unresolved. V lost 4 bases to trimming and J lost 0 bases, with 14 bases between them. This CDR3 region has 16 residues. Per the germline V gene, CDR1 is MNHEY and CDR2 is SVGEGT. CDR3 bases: TGTGCCAGCAGTTCCCAGTCGGTGACTAGCACAGATACGCAGTATTTT. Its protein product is CASSSQSVTSTDTQYF.

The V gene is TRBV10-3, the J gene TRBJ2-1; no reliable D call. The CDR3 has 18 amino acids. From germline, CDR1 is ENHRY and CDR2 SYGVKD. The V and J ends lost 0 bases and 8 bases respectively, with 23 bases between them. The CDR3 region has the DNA TGTGCCATCAGTGAGTCGATCACCAGGAGACACCAGCCCTATGAGCAGTTCTTC. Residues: CAISESITRRHQPYEQFF.

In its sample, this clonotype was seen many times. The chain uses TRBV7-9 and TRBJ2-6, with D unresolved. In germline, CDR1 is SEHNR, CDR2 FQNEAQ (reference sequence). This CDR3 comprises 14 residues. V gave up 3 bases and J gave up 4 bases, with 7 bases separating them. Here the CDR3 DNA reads TGTGCCAGCAGCTTCCCGCAGGGGGCCAACGTCCTGACTTTC. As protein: CASSFPQGANVLTF.

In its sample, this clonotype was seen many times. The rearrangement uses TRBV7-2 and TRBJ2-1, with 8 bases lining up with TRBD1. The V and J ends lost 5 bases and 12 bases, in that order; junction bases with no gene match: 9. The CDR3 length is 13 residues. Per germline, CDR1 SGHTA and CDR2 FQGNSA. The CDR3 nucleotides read TGTGCCAGCAGCACACAGGGGGGTATGGGGCAGTTCTTC. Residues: CASSTQGGMGQFF.

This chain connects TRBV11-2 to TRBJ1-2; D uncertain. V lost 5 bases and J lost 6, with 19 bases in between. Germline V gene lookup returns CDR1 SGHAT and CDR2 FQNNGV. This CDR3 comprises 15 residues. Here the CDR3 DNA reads TGTGCCAGCAGCGTCGGACCCGGGGTGAACGATGGCTACACCTTC. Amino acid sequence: CASSVGPGVNDGYTF. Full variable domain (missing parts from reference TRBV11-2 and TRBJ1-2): EAGVAQSPRYKIIEKRQSVAFWCNPISGHATLYWYQQILGQGPKLLIQFQNNGVVDDSQLPKDRFSAERLKGVDSTLKIQPAKLEDSAVYLCASSVGPGVNDGYTFGSGTRLTVV.

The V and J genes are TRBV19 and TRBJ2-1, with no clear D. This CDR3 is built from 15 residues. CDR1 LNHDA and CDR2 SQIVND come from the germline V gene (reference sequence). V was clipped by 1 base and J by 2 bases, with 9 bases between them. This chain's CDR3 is CASSIAPVPYNEQFF. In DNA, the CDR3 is TGTGCCAGTAGTATAGCGCCGGTCCCCTACAATGAGCAGTTCTTC.

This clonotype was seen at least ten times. The CDR3 reads CASSPVGGNQPQHF. The CDR3 bases are TGTGCCAGTAGCCCCGTGGGCGGCAATCAGCCCCAGCATTTT. The chain carries TRBV19 and TRBJ1-5; D gene uncertain. CDR1 and CDR2 from the germline V gene are LNHDA and SQIVND (reference sequence). The CDR3 is 14 residues long. V lost 6 bases, J lost 2 bases, and 11 bases lay in between.

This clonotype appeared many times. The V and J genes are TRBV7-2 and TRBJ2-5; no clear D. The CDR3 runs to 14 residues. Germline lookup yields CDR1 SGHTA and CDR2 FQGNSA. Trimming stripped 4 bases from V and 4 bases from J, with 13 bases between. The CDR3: CASSSKHGRETQYF. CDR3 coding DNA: TGTGCCAGCAGCTCTAAGCACGGGCGAGAGACCCAGTACTTC. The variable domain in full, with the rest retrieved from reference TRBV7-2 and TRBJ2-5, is GAGVSQSPSNKVTEKGKDVELRCDPISGHTALYWYRQSLGQGLEFLIYFQGNSAPDKSGLPSDRFSAERTGGSVSTLTIQRTQQEDSAVYLCASSSKHGRETQYFGPGTRLLVL.

The CDR3 nucleotides are TGTGCCAGCAGCTCCTCCCCGTTCCACGAGCAGTACTTC. Translating gives CASSSSPFHEQYF. The chain couples TRBV7-3 to TRBJ2-7; D uncertain. Germline V CDR1 and CDR2: SGHTA, FQGTGA. This CDR3 region has 13 residues. Trimming shortened V by 4 bases and J by 5 bases, and 12 bases separated the two germline ends.

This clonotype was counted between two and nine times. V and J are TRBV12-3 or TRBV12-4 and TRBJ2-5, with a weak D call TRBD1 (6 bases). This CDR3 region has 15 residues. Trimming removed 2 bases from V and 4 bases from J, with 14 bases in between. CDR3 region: CASSLRTGRGETQYF. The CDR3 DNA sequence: TGTGCCAGCAGTTTAAGAACAGGGAGAGGAGAGACCCAGTACTTC.

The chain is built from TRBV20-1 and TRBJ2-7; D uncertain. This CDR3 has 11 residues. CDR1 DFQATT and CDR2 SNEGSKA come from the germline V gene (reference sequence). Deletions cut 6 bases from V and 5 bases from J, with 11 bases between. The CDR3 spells CSATYRDEQYF. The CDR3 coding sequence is TGCAGTGCCACATATAGGGACGAGCAGTACTTC.

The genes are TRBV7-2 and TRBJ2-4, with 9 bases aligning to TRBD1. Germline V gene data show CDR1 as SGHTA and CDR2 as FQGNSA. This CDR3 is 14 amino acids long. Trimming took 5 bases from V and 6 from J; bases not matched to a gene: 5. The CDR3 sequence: CASSDGQGTNIQYF. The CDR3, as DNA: TGTGCCAGCAGCGATGGACAGGGGACAAACATTCAGTACTTC.

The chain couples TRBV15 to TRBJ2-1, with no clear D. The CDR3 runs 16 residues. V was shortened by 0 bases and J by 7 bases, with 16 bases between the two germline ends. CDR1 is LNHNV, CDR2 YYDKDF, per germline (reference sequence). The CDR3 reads CATSRETPGTRNEQFF. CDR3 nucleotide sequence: TGTGCCACCAGCAGAGAGACCCCCGGCACTCGAAATGAGCAGTTCTTC.

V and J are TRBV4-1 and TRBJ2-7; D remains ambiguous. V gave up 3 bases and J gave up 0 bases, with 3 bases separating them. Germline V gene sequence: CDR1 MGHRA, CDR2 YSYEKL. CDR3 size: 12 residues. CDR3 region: CASSQHSYEQYF. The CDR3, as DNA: TGCGCCAGCAGCCAGCACTCCTACGAGCAGTACTTC.

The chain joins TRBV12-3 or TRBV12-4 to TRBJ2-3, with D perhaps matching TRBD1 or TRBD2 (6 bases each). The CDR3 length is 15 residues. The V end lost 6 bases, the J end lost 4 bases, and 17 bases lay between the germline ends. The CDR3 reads CASSPAQGGSDTQYF. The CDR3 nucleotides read TGTGCCAGCAGCCCGGCACAGGGAGGTTCAGATACGCAGTATTTT.

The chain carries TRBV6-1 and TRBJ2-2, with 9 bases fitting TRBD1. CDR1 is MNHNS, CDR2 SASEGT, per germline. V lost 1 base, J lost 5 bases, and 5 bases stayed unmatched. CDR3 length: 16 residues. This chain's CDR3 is CASSEGDRVGTGELFF. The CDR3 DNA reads TGTGCCAGCAGTGAAGGGGACAGGGTGGGGACCGGGGAGCTGTTTTTT.

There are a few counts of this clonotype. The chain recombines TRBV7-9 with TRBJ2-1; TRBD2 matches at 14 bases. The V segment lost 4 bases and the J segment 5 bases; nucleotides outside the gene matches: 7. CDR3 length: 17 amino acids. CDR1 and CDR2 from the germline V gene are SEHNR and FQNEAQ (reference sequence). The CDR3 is CASSYTGLAGGHNEQFF. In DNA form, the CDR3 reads TGTGCCAGCAGCTACACCGGACTAGCGGGAGGTCACAATGAGCAGTTCTTC.

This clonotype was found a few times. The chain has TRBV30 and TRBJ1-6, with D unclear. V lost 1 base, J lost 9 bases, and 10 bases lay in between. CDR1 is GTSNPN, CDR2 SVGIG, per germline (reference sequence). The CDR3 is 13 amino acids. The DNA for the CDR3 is TGTGCCTGGAGTGCGGACCATGGTTCACCCCTCCACTTT. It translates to CAWSADHGSPLHF.

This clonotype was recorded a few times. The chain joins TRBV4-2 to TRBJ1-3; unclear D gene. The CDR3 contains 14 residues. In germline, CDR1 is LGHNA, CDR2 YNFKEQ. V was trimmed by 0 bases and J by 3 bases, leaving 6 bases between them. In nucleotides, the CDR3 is TGTGCCAGCAGCCAAGACAGGAGTGGAAACACCATATATTTT. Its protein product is CASSQDRSGNTIYF.

CDR3: CASSEWTGGNEQYV. CDR3 nucleotide sequence: TGTGCCAGCAGCGAATGGACAGGGGGAAACGAGCAGTACGTC. V gene TRBV7-8 combines with J gene TRBJ2-7; 10 bases align to TRBD1. This CDR3 has 14 residues. Germline lookup yields CDR1 SGHVS and CDR2 FQNEAQ. V dropped 5 bases and J dropped 5; count of bases not matched to a gene: 6.

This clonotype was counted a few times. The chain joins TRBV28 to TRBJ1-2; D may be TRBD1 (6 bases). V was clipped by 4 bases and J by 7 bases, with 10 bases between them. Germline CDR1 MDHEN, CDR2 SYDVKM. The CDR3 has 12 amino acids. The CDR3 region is CASSSHRVGYTF. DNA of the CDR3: TGTGCCAGCAGTTCACACAGGGTTGGCTACACCTTC.

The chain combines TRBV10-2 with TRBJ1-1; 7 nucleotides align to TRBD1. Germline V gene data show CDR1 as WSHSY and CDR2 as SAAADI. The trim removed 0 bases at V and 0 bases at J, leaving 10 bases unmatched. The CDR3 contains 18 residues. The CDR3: CASSESTFPGQLNTEAFF. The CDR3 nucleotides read TGCGCCAGCAGTGAGTCGACTTTCCCGGGACAGTTGAACACTGAAGCTTTCTTT.

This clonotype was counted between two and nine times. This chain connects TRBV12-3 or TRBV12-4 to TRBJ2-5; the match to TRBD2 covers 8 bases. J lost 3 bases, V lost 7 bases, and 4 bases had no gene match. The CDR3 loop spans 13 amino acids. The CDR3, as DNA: TGTGCCAGCAACTCACTAGCGGAAGAGACCCAGTACTTC. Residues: CASNSLAEETQYF.

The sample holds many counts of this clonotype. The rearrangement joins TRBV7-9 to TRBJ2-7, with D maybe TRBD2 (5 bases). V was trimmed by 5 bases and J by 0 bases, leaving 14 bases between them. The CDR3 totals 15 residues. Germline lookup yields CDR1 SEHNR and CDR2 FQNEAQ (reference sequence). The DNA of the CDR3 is TGTGCCAGCAGCCCCCCGGGATTTAGCTCCTACGAGCAGTACTTC. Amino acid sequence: CASSPPGFSSYEQYF.

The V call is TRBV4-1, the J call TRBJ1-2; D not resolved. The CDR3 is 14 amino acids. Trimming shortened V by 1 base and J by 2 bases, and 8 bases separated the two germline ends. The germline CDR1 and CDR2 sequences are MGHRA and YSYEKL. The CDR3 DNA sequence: TGCGCCAGCAGCCAAGGTTGGGGAAACTATGGCTACACCTTC. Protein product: CASSQGWGNYGYTF.

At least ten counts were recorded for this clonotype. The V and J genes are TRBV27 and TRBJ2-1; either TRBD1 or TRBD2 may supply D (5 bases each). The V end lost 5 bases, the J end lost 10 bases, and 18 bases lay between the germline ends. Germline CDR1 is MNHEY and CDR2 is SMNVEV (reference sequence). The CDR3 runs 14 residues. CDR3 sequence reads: CASSVNRDPFEQFF. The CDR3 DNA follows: TGTGCCAGCAGTGTAAACCGGGACCCCTTCGAGCAGTTCTTC.

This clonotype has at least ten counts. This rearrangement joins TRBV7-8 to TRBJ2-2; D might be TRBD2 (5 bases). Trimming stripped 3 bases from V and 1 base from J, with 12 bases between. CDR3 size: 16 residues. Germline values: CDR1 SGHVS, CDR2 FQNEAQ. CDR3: CASSLYLAMNTGELFF. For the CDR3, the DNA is TGTGCCAGCAGCTTGTATCTAGCAATGAACACCGGGGAGCTGTTTTTT.

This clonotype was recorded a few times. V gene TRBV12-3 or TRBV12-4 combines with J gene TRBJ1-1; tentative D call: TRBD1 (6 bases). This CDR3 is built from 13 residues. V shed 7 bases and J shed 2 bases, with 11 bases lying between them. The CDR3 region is CASMAQGNTEAFF. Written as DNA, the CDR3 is TGTGCCAGCATGGCACAGGGAAACACTGAAGCTTTCTTT.

CDR3 bases: TGTGCCAGCAGTGAAACAGGGGGTTATACTGAAGCTTTCTTT. Its protein is CASSETGGYTEAFF. The chain uses TRBV6-1 and TRBJ1-1; TRBD1 matches 8 bases. The CDR3 extends over 14 amino acids. Germline V gene lookup returns CDR1 MNHNS and CDR2 SASEGT. Trimming at V came to 2 bases and at J to 5 bases, leaving 4 bases not matched to a gene.